The 10 T cell receptor beta chains given below trace back to one sample, sequenced in a study of blood T cell repertoires in COVID-19. Libraries were prepared by immunoSEQ multiplex PCR; TCRdb keeps only in-frame clonotypes and omits some of them. The sample lists tens of thousands of clones, roughly nine tenths occurring once. The specimen sequenced was peripheral blood. The receptor source for this set is a man aged 60 to 69 with COVID-19, enrolled during active disease.

The CDR3: CASTGQEGQPQHF. The CDR3 bases are TGTGCCAGCACCGGACAGGAAGGTCAGCCCCAGCATTTT. The chain carries TRBV12-3 or TRBV12-4 and TRBJ1-5, with 7 bases identical to TRBD1. Trimming at V came to 7 bases and at J to 6 bases, leaving 6 bases not matched to a gene. The CDR3 runs to 13 residues.

V is TRBV12-3 or TRBV12-4 and J is TRBJ2-3; D call uncertain. V was cut by 1 base and J by 3 bases, with 2 bases left in between. CDR3 length: 12 amino acids. CDR3 region: CASSLVTDTQYF. In nucleotides, the CDR3 is TGTGCCAGCAGTTTAGTAACAGATACGCAGTATTTT.

The chain recombines TRBV7-6 with TRBJ1-4, with 11 bases that match TRBD1. Trimming took 4 bases from V and 8 from J; bases not matched to a gene: 18. Germline lookup yields CDR1 SGHVS and CDR2 FNYEAQ. The CDR3 contains 19 residues. CDR3 loop: CASSSKPDRGLLGDEKLFF. The DNA of the CDR3 is TGTGCCAGCAGCTCTAAACCGGACAGGGGGCTTCTCGGAGACGAAAAACTGTTTTTT.

The rearrangement uses TRBV27 and TRBJ2-2; 8 positions match TRBD1. Germline-derived CDR1 and CDR2 are MNHEY and SMNVEV (reference sequence). J lost 8 bases, V lost 6 bases, and 11 bases had no gene match. CDR3 size: 15 residues. DNA for the CDR3: TGTGCCAGCAGCGTACAGGGGGTCGGATCTGGGGAGCTGTTTTTT. Its protein is CASSVQGVGSGELFF.

By share, this clone counts as medium-sized. This rearrangement joins TRBV7-9 to TRBJ2-1, with 10 bases identical to TRBD2. Germline V gene data show CDR1 as SEHNR and CDR2 as FQNEAQ (reference sequence). The trim removed 5 bases at V and 4 bases at J, leaving 8 bases unmatched. This CDR3 spans 16 amino acids. The CDR3 region has the DNA TGTGCCAGCAGCCCGTTACTAGCGGGAACGTACAATGAGCAGTTCTTC. Translating gives CASSPLLAGTYNEQFF.

This chain connects TRBV3-1 (or the pseudogene TRBV3-2) to TRBJ1-2; D unresolved. Germline CDR1 reads LGHDT; CDR2 reads YNNKEL (reference sequence). The CDR3 totals 14 residues. V was cut by 0 bases and J by 6 bases, with 11 bases left in between. The CDR3, as DNA: TGTGCCAGCAGCCAAGAGGGCCCAAGGAATGGCTACACCTTC. Translated: CASSQEGPRNGYTF.

The chain employs TRBV5-6 and TRBJ1-2, with TRBD1 as a possible D gene (5 bases). V was clipped by 0 bases and J by 6 bases, with 12 bases between them. Per the germline V gene, CDR1 is SGHDT and CDR2 is YYEEEE. The length of the CDR3 is 14 residues. The CDR3 DNA follows: TGTGCCAGCAGCTTGGTGGGCCAGGGCCATGGCTACACCTTC. It yields the protein CASSLVGQGHGYTF.

The genes are TRBV19 and TRBJ2-7; TRBD2 agrees at 9 bases. The junction had 6 bases not matched to a gene; V was cut back by 3 bases and J by 0 bases. Germline lookup yields CDR1 LNHDA and CDR2 SQIVND (reference sequence). The CDR3 has 16 residues. CDR3 residues: CASSIGLAGSSYEQYF. The CDR3 bases are TGTGCCAGTAGTATTGGGCTAGCGGGGAGCTCCTACGAGCAGTACTTC. The full variable domain, rest sourced from reference TRBV19 and TRBJ2-7, is DGGITQSPKYLFRKEGQNVTLSCEQNLNHDAMYWYRQDPGQGLRLIYYSQIVNDFQKGDIAEGYSVSREKKESFPLTVTSAQKNPTAFYLCASSIGLAGSSYEQYFGPGTRLTVT.

This clone was detected once. This chain links TRBV30 with TRBJ1-1; the D is unclear. CDR1 is GTSNPN, CDR2 SVGIG, per germline (reference sequence). The CDR3 is 13 amino acids. V was pared by 5 bases and J by 0 bases, with 10 bases between. This CDR3 reads CAWDPGMNTEAFF. DNA of the CDR3: TGTGCCTGGGACCCGGGGATGAACACTGAAGCTTTCTTT.

This rearrangement joins TRBV27 to TRBJ2-7, with 9 bases aligning to TRBD2. Per the germline V gene, CDR1 is MNHEY and CDR2 is SMNVEV (reference sequence). CDR3 length: 13 amino acids. The ends lost 5 bases at V and 7 bases at J; junction bases unmatched: 6. In DNA form, the CDR3 reads TGTGCCAGCAGTACCCTAGCGGGGCGTGAGCAGTACTTC. It encodes CASSTLAGREQYF.